This TCR beta chain is drawn from a study of T cells in Graves' hyperthyroidism and ophthalmopathy. Reasons for excluding patients were uncontrolled infection, other autoimmune disease, pregnancy or lactation. Germline V CDR1 and CDR2: DFQATT, SNEGSKA (reference sequence). Trimming took off 3 bases at V and 4 bases at J, with 13 bases between the two ends. The CDR3 sequence is 14 residues long. This clonotype has a handful of counts. RNA transcripts yielded amplified TCR beta CDR3 regions. In the first-round RT-PCR of the TCR CDR3, the HTBI primer set was used. TCRdb fed the multiplex PCR reads into MiXCR, producing one record per CDR3 protein. In the table there are roughly 650,000 distinct CDR3 sequences, about a sixth of which are singletons.

V is TRBV20-1 and J is TRBJ1-5; no definite D call. The TCR comes from a woman in her forties with Graves' ophthalmopathy. Material: blood. The CDR3 region is CSARDPAANQPQHF. CDR3 coding DNA: TGCAGTGCTAGGGATCCAGCAGCAAATCAGCCCCAGCATTTT.